This is a list of T cell receptor beta chains from one sample in a study of blood T cells in healthy people across ages. Each CDR3 protein is one row after TCRdb ran MiXCR on the 5' RACE reads. Here the sample spans about 930,000 distinct CDR3 sequences, about 27% being singletons. These same data were also listed under a study on T cells of mothers and their children.

The source material was blood. The receptors derive from a woman aged 40 to 49 in good health. Each CDR3 is given with its conserved first and last residue. The D gene is left open where the match is weak. Clone size is given for some rows only: seen once, a few or many times, or a class if the clone is expanded.

size,V,J,D,DNA,CDR3
.,TRBV6-1,TRBJ1-5,TRBD1,TGTGCCAGCAGTGTGACAGGGGATCAGCCCCAGCATTTT,CASSVTGDQPQHF
.,TRBV7-8,TRBJ1-2,TRBD1,TGTGCCAGCAGCTTCACTGGACAGGGGGCGCGAGGCTATGGCTACACCTTC,CASSFTGQGARGYGYTF
many,TRBV28,TRBJ1-2,.,TGTGCCAGCAGCGGTGTGAACTATGGCTACACCTTC,CASSGVNYGYTF
few,TRBV5-5,TRBJ2-7,.,TGTGCCAGCGCCGCGGGGCTGAGCTCCTACGAGCAGTACTTC,CASAAGLSSYEQYF
.,TRBV28,TRBJ2-7,TRBD2,TGTGCCAGCAGGGGGACTAGCGGAAACCTCTACGAGCAGTACTTC,CASRGTSGNLYEQYF
once,TRBV28,TRBJ2-7,.,TGTGCCAGCAGCCCGGATTGGACACGGGCCTACGAGCGGCAGTACTTC,CASSPDWTRAYERQYF
.,TRBV5-4,TRBJ2-6,.,TGTGCCTGCAGCGCCCGGGACACCGGACCCTCTGGGGCCAACGTCCTGACTTTC,CACSARDTGPSGANVLTF
.,TRBV27,TRBJ2-4,TRBD2,TGTGCCAGCAGTCCGGGACTAGGCATTCAGTACTTC,CASSPGLGIQYF
few,TRBV5-4,TRBJ1-2,.,TGTGCCAGCAGCTTGACAGACCGATATGGCTACACCTTC,CASSLTDRYGYTF
many,TRBV24-1,TRBJ2-3,.,TGTGCCACCAGTGACCAGATTAACACAGATACGCAGTATTTT,CATSDQINTDTQYF
.,TRBV6-5,TRBJ2-7,TRBD1,TGTGCCAGCAGCAAGTTCGGACAGGGGTCCTACGAGCAGTACTTC,CASSKFGQGSYEQYF
.,TRBV9,TRBJ2-6,.,TGTGCCAGCAGCGTAGAGGTAGGGTCCTACGCTGGGGCCAACGCCCTGACTTTC,CASSVEVGSYAGANALTF
.,TRBV3-1,TRBJ2-1,.,TGTGCCAGCAGCCCCTCAGGGGCCGAACGATTCAATGAGCAGTTCTTC,CASSPSGAERFNEQFF
few,TRBV5-1,TRBJ2-1,.,TGCGCCAGCAGCGTCCAATGGGGTCCTTACAATGAGCAGTTCTTC,CASSVQWGPYNEQFF
.,TRBV20-1,TRBJ2-1,.,TGCAGTGCTAGAGACAAGCCCTGGAGTGAGCAGTTCTTC,CSARDKPWSEQFF
many,TRBV7-2,TRBJ1-2,TRBD1,TGTGCCAGCAGCTTAGGGGGGTTACAGGGGTCACACTATGGCTACACCTTC,CASSLGGLQGSHYGYTF
few,TRBV28,TRBJ2-2,.,TGTGCCAGCAGTTTAGGGGACATCCCAGGAGGGGAGCTGTTTTTT,CASSLGDIPGGELFF
few,TRBV7-2,TRBJ1-2,.,TGTGCCAGCAGGGACCTTGACACTCGCTATGGCTACACCTTC,CASRDLDTRYGYTF
few,TRBV5-1,TRBJ2-3,TRBD1,TGCGCCAGCAGACAGGGGGCGCGGGGCACAGATACGCAGTATTTT,CASRQGARGTDTQYF
few,TRBV29-1,TRBJ2-7,.,TGCAGCGTTGGAGGCGGGCCCAGCTCCTACGAGCAGTACTTC,CSVGGGPSSYEQYF
.,TRBV4-2,TRBJ1-2,TRBD1,TGTGCCAGCAGCCCTCTCTTAAACAGGGGGAACGGCTACACCTTC,CASSPLLNRGNGYTF
many,TRBV5-1,TRBJ1-1,.,TGCGCCAGCAGCTTGGCCGGCAGGGGTTACACTGAAGCTTTCTTT,CASSLAGRGYTEAFF
.,TRBV28,TRBJ2-1,.,TGTGCCAGCAGTCCCATGAGGGGGGGGTACAATGAGCAGTTCTTC,CASSPMRGGYNEQFF
many,TRBV5-1,TRBJ2-3,.,TGCGCCAGCAGCTTGACAGTCACAGATACGCAGTATTTT,CASSLTVTDTQYF
.,TRBV29-1,TRBJ1-4,TRBD1,TGCAGCGTTGAAGTCGGGACAGCGAGGGATAATGAAAAACTGTTTTTT,CSVEVGTARDNEKLFF
.,TRBV27,TRBJ2-5,TRBD1,TGTGCCAGCAGTACCGACGGACAGGGTAATCAAGAGACCCAGTACTTC,CASSTDGQGNQETQYF
once,TRBV5-6,TRBJ1-1,.,TGTGCCAGCAGCCTACTCTCTGGTTACATGAACACTGAAGCTTTCTTT,CASSLLSGYMNTEAFF
.,TRBV7-8,TRBJ1-2,.,TGTGCCAGCAGCCCCGCTGGGCAAGGTGTTAGCTATGGCTACACCTTC,CASSPAGQGVSYGYTF
few,TRBV7-2,TRBJ1-6,.,TGTGCCAGCAGCTTAGACGGGACCTCGCAGCGGGCCCTCCACTTT,CASSLDGTSQRALHF
few,TRBV7-2,TRBJ2-5,.,TGTGCCAGCAGCTTAGTGACCACTGGACAAGAGACCCAGTACTTC,CASSLVTTGQETQYF
few,TRBV7-2,TRBJ1-6,.,TGTGCCAGCTCACTGTCCCCCGGCCGGACGGGCAGGTATCCCACCCTCCACTTT,CASSLSPGRTGRYPTLHF
.,TRBV19,TRBJ2-1,TRBD1,TGTGCCAGTAGTTCACAAGACAGGGGAAGTCAGTTCTTC,CASSSQDRGSQFF
.,TRBV3-1,TRBJ2-1,TRBD2,TGTGCCAGCAGCCCGTCGGGGGGGCTGGGTTATGAGCAGTTCTTC,CASSPSGGLGYEQFF
.,TRBV28,TRBJ1-1,TRBD1,TGTGCCAGCAGCTACAGGGGGCTTCTGGCTGAAGCTTTCTTT,CASSYRGLLAEAFF
few,TRBV6-4,TRBJ1-1,.,TGTGCCAGCAGTGTTTCAAGGGGGGATACTGAAGCTTTCTTT,CASSVSRGDTEAFF
many,TRBV3-1,TRBJ2-5,.,TGTGCCAGCAGCCAAATGCTGGAGACCCAGTACTTC,CASSQMLETQYF
.,TRBV28,TRBJ2-3,.,TGTGCCAGCAGTCCTCAAAGCTCAAGCGGACGCACAGATACGCAGTATTTT,CASSPQSSSGRTDTQYF